This T cell receptor beta chain was obtained from a study of blood T cell repertoires in COVID-19. Study-level information: Material from acute and convalescent COVID-19 was sourced from the United States, Italy and Spain.

The protocol was immunoSEQ multiplex PCR, while the TCRdb copy is restricted to in-frame clones and leaves out a portion. The table has 84,000 or so clones, roughly 78% seen once. Trimming at V came to 8 bases and at J to 2 bases, leaving 2 bases not matched to a gene. In germline, CDR1 is WSHSY, CDR2 SAAADI. CDR3 size: 13 residues. The chain recombines TRBV10-2 with TRBJ1-3; 8 bases align to TRBD1. This sequence originates from a woman of 80 years or more with acute or convalescent COVID-19. The specimen sequenced was peripheral blood. The CDR3 reads CASGQGAGNTIYF. For the CDR3, the DNA is TGCGCCAGCGGACAGGGAGCTGGAAACACCATATATTTT.